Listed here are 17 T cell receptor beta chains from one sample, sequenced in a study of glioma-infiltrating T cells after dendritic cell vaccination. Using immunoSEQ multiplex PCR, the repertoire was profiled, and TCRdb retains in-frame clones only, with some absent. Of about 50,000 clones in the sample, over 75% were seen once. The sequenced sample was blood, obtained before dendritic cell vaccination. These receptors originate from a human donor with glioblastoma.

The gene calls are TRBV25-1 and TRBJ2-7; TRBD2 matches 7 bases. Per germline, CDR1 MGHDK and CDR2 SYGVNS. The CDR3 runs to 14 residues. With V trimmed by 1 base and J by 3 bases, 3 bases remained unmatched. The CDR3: CASSESGEGYEQYF. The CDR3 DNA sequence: TGTGCCAGCAGTGAATCTGGGGAGGGCTACGAGCAGTACTTC.

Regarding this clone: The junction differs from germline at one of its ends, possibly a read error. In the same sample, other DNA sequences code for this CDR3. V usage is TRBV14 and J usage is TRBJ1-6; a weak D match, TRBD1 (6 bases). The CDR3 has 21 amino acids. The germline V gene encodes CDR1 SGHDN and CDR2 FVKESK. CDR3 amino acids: CASSQDLLGGQTPSYNSPLHF. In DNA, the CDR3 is TGTGCCAGCAGCCAAGACCTCTTAGGGGGACAAACACCCTCCTATAATTCCCCCCTCCACTTT.

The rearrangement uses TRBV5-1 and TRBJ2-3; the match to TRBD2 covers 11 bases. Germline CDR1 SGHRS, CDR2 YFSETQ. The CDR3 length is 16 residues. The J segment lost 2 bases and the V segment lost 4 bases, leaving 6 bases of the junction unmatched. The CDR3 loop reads CASSPQTSGITDTQYF. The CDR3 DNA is TGCGCCAGCAGCCCCCAGACTAGCGGGATCACAGATACGCAGTATTTT.

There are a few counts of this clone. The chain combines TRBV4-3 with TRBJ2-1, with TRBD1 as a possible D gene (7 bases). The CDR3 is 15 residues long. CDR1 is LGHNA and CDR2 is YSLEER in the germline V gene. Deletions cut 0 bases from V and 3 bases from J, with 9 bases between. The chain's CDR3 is CASSQDRGDYNEQFF. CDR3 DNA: TGCGCCAGCAGCCAAGACAGGGGGGACTACAATGAGCAGTTCTTC.

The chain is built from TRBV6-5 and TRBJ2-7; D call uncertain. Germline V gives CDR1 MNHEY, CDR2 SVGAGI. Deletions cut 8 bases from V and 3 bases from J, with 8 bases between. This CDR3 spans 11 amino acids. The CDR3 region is CASYGGYEQYF. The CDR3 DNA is TGTGCCAGCTACGGCGGCTACGAGCAGTACTTC.

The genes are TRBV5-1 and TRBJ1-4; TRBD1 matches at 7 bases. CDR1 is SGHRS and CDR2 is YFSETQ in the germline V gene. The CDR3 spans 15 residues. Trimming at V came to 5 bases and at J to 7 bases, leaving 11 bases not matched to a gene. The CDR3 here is CASRSEGARGEKLFF. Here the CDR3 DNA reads TGCGCCAGCAGGTCCGAGGGGGCGCGTGGTGAAAAACTGTTTTTT.

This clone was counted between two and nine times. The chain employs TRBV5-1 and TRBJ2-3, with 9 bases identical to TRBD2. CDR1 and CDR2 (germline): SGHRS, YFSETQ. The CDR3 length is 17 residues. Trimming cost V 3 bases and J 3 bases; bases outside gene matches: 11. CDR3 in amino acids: CASSSPRLAGRTDTQYF. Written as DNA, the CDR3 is TGCGCCAGCAGCTCGCCCCGGCTAGCGGGAAGAACAGATACGCAGTATTTT.

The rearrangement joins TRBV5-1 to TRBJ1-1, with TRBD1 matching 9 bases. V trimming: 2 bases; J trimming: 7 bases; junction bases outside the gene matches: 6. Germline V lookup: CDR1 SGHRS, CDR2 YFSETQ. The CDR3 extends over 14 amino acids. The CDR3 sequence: CASSLGQGSYEAFF. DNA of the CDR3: TGCGCCAGCAGCTTAGGACAGGGGAGTTATGAAGCTTTCTTT.

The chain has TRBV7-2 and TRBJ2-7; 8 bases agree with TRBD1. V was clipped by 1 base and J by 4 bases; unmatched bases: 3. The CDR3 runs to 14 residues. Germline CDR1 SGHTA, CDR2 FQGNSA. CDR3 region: CASSLGTGLYEQYF. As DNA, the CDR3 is TGTGCCAGCAGCTTAGGGACAGGGTTGTACGAGCAGTACTTC.

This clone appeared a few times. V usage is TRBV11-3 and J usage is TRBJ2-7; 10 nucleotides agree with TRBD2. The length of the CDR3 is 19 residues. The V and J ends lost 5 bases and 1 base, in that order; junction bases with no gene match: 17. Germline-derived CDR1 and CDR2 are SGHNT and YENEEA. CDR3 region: CASSPQRGFGTSDSYEQYF. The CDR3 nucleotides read TGTGCCAGCAGCCCGCAAAGAGGTTTTGGGACTAGCGATTCCTACGAGCAGTACTTC.

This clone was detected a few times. CDR3 protein: CASSQAEGGVGELFF. The CDR3 coding sequence is TGCGCCAGCAGCCAAGCGGAAGGGGGGGTCGGGGAGCTGTTTTTT. V usage is TRBV4-3 and J usage is TRBJ2-2; a weak D match, TRBD2 (7 bases). Germline lookup yields CDR1 LGHNA and CDR2 YSLEER. The V end was cut by 1 base, the J end by 7 bases, with 13 bases between. The CDR3 length is 15 residues.

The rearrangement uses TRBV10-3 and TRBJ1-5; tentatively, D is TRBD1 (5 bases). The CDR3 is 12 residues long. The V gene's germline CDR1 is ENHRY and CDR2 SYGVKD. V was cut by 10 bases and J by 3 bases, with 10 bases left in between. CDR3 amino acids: CATRQPNQPQHF. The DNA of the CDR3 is TGTGCCACACGACAGCCCAATCAGCCCCAGCATTTT.

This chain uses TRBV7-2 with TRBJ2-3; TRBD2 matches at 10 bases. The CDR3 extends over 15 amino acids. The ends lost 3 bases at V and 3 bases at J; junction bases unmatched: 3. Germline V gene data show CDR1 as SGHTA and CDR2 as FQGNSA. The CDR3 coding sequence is TGTGCCAGCAGCTTCGCACTAGCGGGAACAGATACGCAGTATTTT. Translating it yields CASSFALAGTDTQYF. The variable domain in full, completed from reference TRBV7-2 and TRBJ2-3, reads GAGVSQSPSNKVTEKGKDVELRCDPISGHTALYWYRQSLGQGLEFLIYFQGNSAPDKSGLPSDRFSAERTGGSVSTLTIQRTQQEDSAVYLCASSFALAGTDTQYFGPGTRLTVL.

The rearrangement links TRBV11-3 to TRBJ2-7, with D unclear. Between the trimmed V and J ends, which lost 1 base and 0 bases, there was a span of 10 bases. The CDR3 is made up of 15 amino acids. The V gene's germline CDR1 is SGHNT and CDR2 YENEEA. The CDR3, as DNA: TGTGCCAGCAGCTTAGCGGCGGCCAGCTCCTACGAGCAGTACTTC. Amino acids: CASSLAAASSYEQYF.

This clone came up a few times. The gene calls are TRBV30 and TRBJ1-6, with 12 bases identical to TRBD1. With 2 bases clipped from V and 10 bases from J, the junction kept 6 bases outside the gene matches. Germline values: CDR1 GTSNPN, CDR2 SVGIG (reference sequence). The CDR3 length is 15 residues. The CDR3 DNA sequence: TGTGCCTGGAGTCCCGGGGACAGGGGGCTGTCACCCCTCCACTTT. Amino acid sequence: CAWSPGDRGLSPLHF.

The CDR3 coding sequence is TGTGCCAGCAGCTTAGATGCTCGAAGCGATGAGCAGTTCTTC. This encodes CASSLDARSDEQFF. V is TRBV11-2 and J is TRBJ2-1; D not certain. The CDR3 runs 14 residues. In germline, CDR1 is SGHAT, CDR2 FQNNGV. The germline V and J ends were trimmed by 0 bases and 8 bases, with 11 bases remaining between them.

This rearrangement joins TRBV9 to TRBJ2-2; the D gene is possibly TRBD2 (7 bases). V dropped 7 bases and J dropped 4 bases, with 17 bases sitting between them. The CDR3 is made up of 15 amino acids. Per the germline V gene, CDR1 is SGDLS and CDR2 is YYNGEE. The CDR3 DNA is TGTGCCAGCGGTGGGGGCGGGAGAATCACCGGGGAGCTGTTTTTT. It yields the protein CASGGGGRITGELFF.